Below, 27 T cell receptor beta chains from the same sample are listed, as sequenced in a study of blood T cells in healthy people across ages. With a J-beta primer mix and a sample-barcoded 5' primer, a second PCR ran roughly 6 to 12 cycles. TCRdb fed the 5' RACE reads into MiXCR, producing one record per CDR3 protein. The sample yields around 780,000 distinct CDR3 sequences, about 26% seen once. The same specimen was also included in a second study, on T cells of mothers and their children.

The material sequenced was blood. These receptors were obtained from a boy aged 10-17 years in good health.

The rearrangement joins TRBV2 to TRBJ1-1, with TRBD1 matching over 8 bases. Germline V CDR1 and CDR2: SNHLY, FYNNEI. The J segment lost 5 bases and the V segment lost 7 bases, leaving 9 bases of the junction unmatched. This CDR3 is 14 amino acids long. DNA for the CDR3: TGTGCCAGCAAATCCAGGACAGGGCGAACTGAAGCTTTCTTT. It yields the protein CASKSRTGRTEAFF.

The chain joins TRBV5-1 to TRBJ2-3, with TRBD2 matching over 11 bases. This CDR3 region has 16 residues. The J segment lost 2 bases and the V segment lost 3 bases, leaving 5 bases of the junction unmatched. Germline assignment: CDR1 SGHRS and CDR2 YFSETQ. CDR3 DNA: TGCGCCAGCAGCTCTGGGACTAGCGGCTACACAGATACGCAGTATTTT. As protein: CASSSGTSGYTDTQYF.

The genes are TRBV7-9 and TRBJ2-5; the D gene is possibly TRBD1 (7 bases). The assigned J gene may be wrong: the sequence end matches TRBJ2-1 better. CDR3 length: 13 amino acids. CDR1 is SEHNR and CDR2 is FQNEAQ in the germline V gene (reference sequence). Here the CDR3 reads CASKGGQYNEQFF. The CDR3 coding sequence is TGTGCCAGCAAGGGGGGACAGTACAATGAGCAGTTCTTC.

The chain carries TRBV29-1 and TRBJ1-4; D remains ambiguous. V dropped 5 bases and J dropped 4 bases, with 20 bases sitting between them. This CDR3 has 16 amino acids. Germline CDR1 and CDR2: SQVTM and ANQGSEA. CDR3 nucleotide sequence: TGCAGCGTTCCTGACCCCCTCGGCGCTCTTAATGAAAAACTGTTTTTT. Its translation is CSVPDPLGALNEKLFF.

This clonotype was recorded many times. The chain combines TRBV29-1 with TRBJ2-7, with D unclear. The CDR3 sequence is 13 residues long. V was cut by 1 base and J by 3 bases, with 10 bases left in between. The germline V gene encodes CDR1 SQVTM and CDR2 ANQGSEA. The CDR3 region has the DNA TGCAGCGTTGAAGCCGGGCGGCGCTACGAGCAGTACTTC. Translating it yields CSVEAGRRYEQYF.

The chain uses TRBV12-3 or TRBV12-4 and TRBJ2-5; D might be TRBD2 (7 bases). The CDR3 consists of 15 residues. V was pared by 5 bases and J by 3 bases, with 16 bases between. The CDR3 DNA sequence: TGTGCCAGCAGTCCCCCGGGGGGCGATAAAGAGACCCAGTACTTC. Protein: CASSPPGGDKETQYF.

This clonotype occurred a few times. The chain employs TRBV12-3 or TRBV12-4 and TRBJ2-1; D is uncertain. Trimming removed 7 bases from V and 9 bases from J, with 16 bases in between. The CDR3 extends over 13 amino acids. The CDR3 protein is CASKETLVGEQFF. The CDR3, as DNA: TGTGCCAGCAAGGAAACTCTGGTGGGTGAGCAGTTCTTC.

The rearrangement uses TRBV11-2 and TRBJ1-2, with D hard to call. The CDR3 runs to 14 residues. Looked up from germline, CDR1 is SGHAT and CDR2 is FQNNGV. V lost 0 bases and J lost 2, with 7 bases in between. The CDR3 DNA reads as TGTGCCAGCAGCTTAGATTGGGGAAACTATGGCTACACCTTC. This sequence encodes CASSLDWGNYGYTF. The whole variable domain, remainder taken from reference TRBV11-2 and TRBJ1-2, is EAGVAQSPRYKIIEKRQSVAFWCNPISGHATLYWYQQILGQGPKLLIQFQNNGVVDDSQLPKDRFSAERLKGVDSTLKIQPAKLEDSAVYLCASSLDWGNYGYTFGSGTRLTVV.

The chain couples TRBV3-1 to TRBJ1-2; D is ambiguous. V was shortened by 2 bases and J by 2 bases, with 12 bases between the two germline ends. The CDR3 contains 15 residues. Germline loops: CDR1 LGHDT, CDR2 YNNKEL (reference sequence). DNA of the CDR3: TGTGCCAGCAGCCAAAATGCGGCCCCAAACTATGGCTACACCTTC. It codes for CASSQNAAPNYGYTF.

This clonotype has more than one count but fewer than ten. This chain joins TRBV4-2 and TRBJ2-1; possibly TRBD2 for D (7 bases). CDR1 is LGHNA and CDR2 is YNFKEQ in the germline V gene. V gave up 3 bases and J gave up 2 bases, with 17 bases separating them. The CDR3 sequence is 17 residues long. CDR3 sequence reads: CASSHQLRGAPYNEQFF. The DNA of the CDR3 is TGTGCCAGCAGCCATCAACTCCGGGGGGCCCCCTACAATGAGCAGTTCTTC.

The chain is built from TRBV6-2 or TRBV6-3 and TRBJ2-1; D perhaps matches TRBD2 (6 bases). CDR3 length: 13 amino acids. Between the trimmed V and J ends, which lost 6 bases and 9 bases, there was a span of 15 bases. Germline V gene lookup returns CDR1 MNHEY and CDR2 SVGEGT. CDR3 bases: TGTGCCAGCAGATCGGACTACTGGACTGAGCAGTTCTTC. This codes for CASRSDYWTEQFF.

The V call is TRBV7-2, the J call TRBJ1-2; D not certain. V gave up 5 bases and J gave up 2 bases, with 9 bases separating them. Germline V gives CDR1 SGHTA, CDR2 FQGNSA. CDR3 length equals 13 residues. The CDR3 bases are TGTGCCAGCAGCCATTCACAAAACTATGGCTACACCTTC. Translation: CASSHSQNYGYTF.

This clonotype has just a few counts. The chain couples TRBV28 to TRBJ2-3; D remains unclear. Germline CDR1 is MDHEN and CDR2 is SYDVKM. Trimming left V 7 bases short and J 1 base short, with 12 bases between. The length of the CDR3 is 14 residues. The CDR3 here is CASKSPLGTDTQYF. In DNA form, the CDR3 reads TGTGCCAGCAAAAGCCCGTTGGGCACAGATACGCAGTATTTT.

This clonotype was picked up a small number of times. The chain has TRBV20-1 and TRBJ1-3, with D possibly being TRBD1 (5 bases). This CDR3 spans 17 amino acids. CDR1 is DFQATT, CDR2 SNEGSKA, per germline (reference sequence). Trimming shortened V by 0 bases and J by 0 bases, and 15 bases separated the two germline ends. CDR3 nucleotides: TGCAGTGCTAGAGATGGGGGACGGACTTTCTCTGGAAACACCATATATTTT. It translates to CSARDGGRTFSGNTIYF.

J is TRBJ2-1 and V is TRBV6-1; D not resolved. From germline, CDR1 is MNHNS and CDR2 SASEGT. The CDR3 sequence is 16 residues long. V was cut by 1 base and J by 2 bases, with 12 bases left in between. The CDR3 DNA is TGTGCCAGCAGTGAAGTGTGGTACCAAACCTACAATGAGCAGTTCTTC. Its protein is CASSEVWYQTYNEQFF.

This chain connects TRBV19 to TRBJ2-2, with D unresolved. CDR3 length: 15 amino acids. Germline V gene lookup returns CDR1 LNHDA and CDR2 SQIVND (reference sequence). The V end was cut by 2 bases, the J end by 1 base, with 8 bases between. CDR3 bases: TGTGCCAGTAGTATATCAAGACAGAACACCGGGGAGCTGTTTTTT. It translates to CASSISRQNTGELFF. The full variable domain, rest sourced from reference TRBV19 and TRBJ2-2, is DGGITQSPKYLFRKEGQNVTLSCEQNLNHDAMYWYRQDPGQGLRLIYYSQIVNDFQKGDIAEGYSVSREKKESFPLTVTSAQKNPTAFYLCASSISRQNTGELFFGEGSRLTVL.

In nucleotides, the CDR3 is TGCAGTGCTAGAGATCACCTAGCGGGGGTAGGCGAGCAGTACTTC. The encoded protein is CSARDHLAGVGEQYF. The rearrangement uses TRBV20-1 and TRBJ2-7; TRBD2 matches at 10 bases. Germline V lookup: CDR1 DFQATT, CDR2 SNEGSKA (reference sequence). The junction had 8 bases not matched to a gene; V was cut back by 0 bases and J by 6 bases. The CDR3 sequence is 15 residues long.

The J gene is TRBJ1-1, the V gene TRBV5-6; D possibly corresponds to TRBD1 (6 bases). Germline values: CDR1 SGHDT, CDR2 YYEEEE. This CDR3 has 15 residues. V was pared by 3 bases and J by 8 bases, with 20 bases between. The CDR3 DNA is TGTGCCAGCAGCTCCGGCACCTACACAGGGTCGGAAGCTTTCTTT. As protein: CASSSGTYTGSEAFF.

This clonotype has a handful of counts. The V call is TRBV20-1, the J call TRBJ1-5; the D is unclear. This CDR3 contains 15 residues. V was clipped by 0 bases and J by 0 bases, with 9 bases between them. Germline loops: CDR1 DFQATT, CDR2 SNEGSKA (reference sequence). CDR3 region: CSARDVPYSNQPQHF. In nucleotides, the CDR3 is TGCAGTGCTAGAGATGTTCCCTATAGCAATCAGCCCCAGCATTTT.

This clonotype came up a few times. V is TRBV4-1 and J is TRBJ2-7, with D perhaps TRBD1 (5 bases). V was pared by 3 bases and J by 2 bases, with 11 bases between. Germline assignment: CDR1 MGHRA and CDR2 YSYEKL. CDR3 length: 14 amino acids. Here the CDR3 reads CASSQADRAYEQYF. In DNA form, the CDR3 reads TGCGCCAGCAGCCAGGCTGACAGAGCCTACGAGCAGTACTTC.

The V call is TRBV2, the J call TRBJ2-5; TRBD2 is a possible D gene (6 bases). Germline V gene lookup returns CDR1 SNHLY and CDR2 FYNNEI. This CDR3 region has 16 residues. Trimming stripped 2 bases from V and 5 bases from J, with 18 bases between. CDR3 protein: CASSERGSGAPETQYF. The CDR3 DNA reads TGTGCCAGCAGTGAACGGGGTAGCGGAGCGCCGGAGACCCAGTACTTC.

The table lists this clonotype with many counts. In nucleotides, the CDR3 is TGTGCCAGCAGCTCGACAGCCTTTAATGAAAAACTGTTTTTT. Translation: CASSSTAFNEKLFF. This chain joins TRBV7-9 and TRBJ1-4, with D possibly TRBD1 on 5 matching bases. This CDR3 is built from 14 residues. Germline CDR1 reads SEHNR; CDR2 reads FQNEAQ (reference sequence). Trimming pared 4 bases from V and 4 bases from J, leaving 10 bases between.

This clonotype was seen only a few times. This chain connects TRBV20-1 to TRBJ1-5; D is unclear. This CDR3 comprises 13 residues. V lost 6 bases and J 2 bases, leaving 11 bases between the germline ends. CDR1 and CDR2 from the germline V gene are DFQATT and SNEGSKA (reference sequence). CDR3 coding DNA: TGCAGTGCCCACCCCCAGGGCAATCAGCCCCAGCATTTT. Translated: CSAHPQGNQPQHF.

The rearrangement links TRBV7-6 to TRBJ2-7, with D perhaps TRBD2 (6 bases). V dropped 5 bases and J dropped 3 bases, with 17 bases sitting between them. The CDR3 runs 15 residues. Germline CDR1 SGHVS, CDR2 FNYEAQ. CDR3 sequence: CASSPTEGSNYEQYF. CDR3 nucleotide sequence: TGTGCCAGCAGCCCGACGGAGGGCTCGAACTACGAGCAGTACTTC.

This clonotype was seen more than once but under ten times. The gene calls are TRBV5-6 and TRBJ2-6; 8 bases fit TRBD1. Germline trimming cut 4 bases from V and 2 bases from J; bases unmatched to any gene: 8. The CDR3 is 17 amino acids. CDR1 and CDR2 from the germline V gene are SGHDT and YYEEEE. The CDR3 nucleotides are TGTGCCAGCAGCGGATATTCCAGGGGGCCTGGGGCCAACGTCCTGACTTTC. It is translated as CASSGYSRGPGANVLTF. The full variable domain, in which reference TRBV5-6 and TRBJ2-6 provide the parts outside the CDR3, is DAGVTQSPTHLIKTRGQQVTLRCSPKSGHDTVSWYQQALGQGPQFIFQYYEEEERQRGNFPDRFSGHQFPNYSSELNVNALLLGDSALYLCASSGYSRGPGANVLTFGAGSRLTVL.

The V and J genes are TRBV5-1 and TRBJ2-1; unclear D gene. The end of the DNA fits TRBJ2-7 better, so the J call may be wrong. This CDR3 has 15 residues. CDR1 is SGHRS and CDR2 is YFSETQ in the germline V gene. CDR3 amino acids: CASSLQDPRRYEQYF. The CDR3 nucleotides are TGCGCCAGCAGCTTGCAGGACCCCCGAAGGTACGAGCAGTACTTC.

This clonotype came up a few times. The chain is built from TRBV20-1 and TRBJ1-4; TRBD1 agrees at 7 bases. The CDR3 is 13 residues long. CDR1 and CDR2 (germline): DFQATT, SNEGSKA (reference sequence). The V segment lost 5 bases and the J segment 0 bases; nucleotides outside the gene matches: 0. As DNA, the CDR3 is TGCAGTGCTGGGACAGCAACTAATGAAAAACTGTTTTTT. Translation: CSAGTATNEKLFF.